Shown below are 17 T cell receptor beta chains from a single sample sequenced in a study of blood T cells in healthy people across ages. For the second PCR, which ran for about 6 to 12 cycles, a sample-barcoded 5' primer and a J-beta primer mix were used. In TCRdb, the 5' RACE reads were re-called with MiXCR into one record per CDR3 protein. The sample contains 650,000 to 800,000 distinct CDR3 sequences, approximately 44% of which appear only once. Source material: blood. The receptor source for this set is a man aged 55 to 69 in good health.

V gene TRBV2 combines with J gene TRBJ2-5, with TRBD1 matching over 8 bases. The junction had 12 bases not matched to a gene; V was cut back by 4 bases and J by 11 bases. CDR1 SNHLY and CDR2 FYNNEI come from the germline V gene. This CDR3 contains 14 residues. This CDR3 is CASSVETGDNEQYF. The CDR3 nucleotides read TGTGCCAGCAGTGTCGAGACAGGGGACAATGAGCAGTACTTC.

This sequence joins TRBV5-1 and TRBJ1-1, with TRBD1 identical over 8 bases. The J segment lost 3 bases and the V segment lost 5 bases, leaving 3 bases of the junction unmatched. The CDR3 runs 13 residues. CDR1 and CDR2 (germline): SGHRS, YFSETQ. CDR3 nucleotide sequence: TGCGCCAGCAGGGACAGGGTCGACACTGAAGCTTTCTTT. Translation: CASRDRVDTEAFF.

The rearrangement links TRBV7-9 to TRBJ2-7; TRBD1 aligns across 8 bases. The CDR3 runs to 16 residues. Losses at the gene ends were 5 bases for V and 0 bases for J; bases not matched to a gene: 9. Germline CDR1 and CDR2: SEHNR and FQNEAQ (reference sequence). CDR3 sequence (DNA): TGTGCCAGCAGCACCCTACGACAGGGGCTCTCCTACGAGCAGTACTTC. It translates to CASSTLRQGLSYEQYF.

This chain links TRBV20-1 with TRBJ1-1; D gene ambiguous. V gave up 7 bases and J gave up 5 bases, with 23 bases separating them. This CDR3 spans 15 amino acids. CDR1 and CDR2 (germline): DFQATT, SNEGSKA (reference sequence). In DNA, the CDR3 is TGCAGTGTCTCAGCAGCCGGACCTACGAGGACTGAAGCTTTCTTT. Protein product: CSVSAAGPTRTEAFF.

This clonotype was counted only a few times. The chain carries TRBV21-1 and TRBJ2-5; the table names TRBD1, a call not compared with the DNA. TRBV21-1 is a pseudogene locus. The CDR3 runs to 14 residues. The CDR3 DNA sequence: TGTGCCAGCAACTGGGGGGCCGGGCAAGAGACCCAGTACTTC. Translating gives CASNWGAGQETQYF.

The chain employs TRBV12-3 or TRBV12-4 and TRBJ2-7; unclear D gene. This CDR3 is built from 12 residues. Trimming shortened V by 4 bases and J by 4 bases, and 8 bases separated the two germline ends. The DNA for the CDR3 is TGTGCCAGCAGTTGGGAATTATACGAGCAGTACTTC. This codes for CASSWELYEQYF.

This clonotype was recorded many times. The CDR3 DNA sequence: TGCAGTGCTAGAGGACTAGCATCAAATGAGCAGTTCTTC. It specifies CSARGLASNEQFF. This chain uses TRBV20-1 with TRBJ2-1, with TRBD2 identical over 7 bases. Trimming at V came to 1 base and at J to 7 bases, leaving 4 bases not matched to a gene. The CDR3 is made up of 13 amino acids. In germline, CDR1 is DFQATT, CDR2 SNEGSKA (reference sequence).

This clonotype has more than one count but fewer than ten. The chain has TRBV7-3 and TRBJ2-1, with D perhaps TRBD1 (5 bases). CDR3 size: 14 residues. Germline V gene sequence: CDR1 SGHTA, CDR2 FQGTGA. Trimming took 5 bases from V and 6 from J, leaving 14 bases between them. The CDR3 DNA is TGTGCCAGCAGCCTCAACAGGAGAGGCAATGAGCAGTTCTTC. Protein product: CASSLNRRGNEQFF.

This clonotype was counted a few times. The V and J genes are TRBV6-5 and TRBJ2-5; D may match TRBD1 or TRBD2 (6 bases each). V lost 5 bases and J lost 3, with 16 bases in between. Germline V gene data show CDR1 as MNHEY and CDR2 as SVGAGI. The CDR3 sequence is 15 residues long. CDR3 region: CASSALGRDKETQYF. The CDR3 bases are TGTGCCAGCAGTGCCCTTGGGCGGGACAAAGAGACCCAGTACTTC.

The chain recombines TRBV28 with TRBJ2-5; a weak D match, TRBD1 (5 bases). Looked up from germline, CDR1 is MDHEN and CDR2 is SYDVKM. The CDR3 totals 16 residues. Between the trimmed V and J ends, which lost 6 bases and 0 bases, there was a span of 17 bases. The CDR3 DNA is TGTGCCAGCAGCCGTTCAACCGAACAGGACCAAGAGACCCAGTACTTC. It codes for CASSRSTEQDQETQYF.

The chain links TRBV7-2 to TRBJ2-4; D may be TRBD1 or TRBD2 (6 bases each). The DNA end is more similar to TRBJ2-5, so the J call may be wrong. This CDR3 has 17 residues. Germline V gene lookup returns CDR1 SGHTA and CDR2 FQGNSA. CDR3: CASSLAASGGPGETQYF. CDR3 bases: TGTGCCAGCAGCCTTGCGGCTAGTGGGGGGCCGGGAGAGACCCAGTACTTC.

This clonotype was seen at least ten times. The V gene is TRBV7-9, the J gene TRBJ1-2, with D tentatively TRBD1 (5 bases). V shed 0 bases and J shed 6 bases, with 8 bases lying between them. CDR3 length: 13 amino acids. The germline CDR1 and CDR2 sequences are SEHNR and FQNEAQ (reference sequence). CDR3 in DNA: TGTGCCAGCAGCTTAGCTGGGGGAAATGGCTACACCTTC. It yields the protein CASSLAGGNGYTF. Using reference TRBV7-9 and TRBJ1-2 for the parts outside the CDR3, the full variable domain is DTGVSQNPRHKITKRGQNVTFRCDPISEHNRLYWYRQTLGQGPEFLTYFQNEAQLEKSRLLSDRFSAERPKGSFSTLEIQRTEQGDSAMYLCASSLAGGNGYTFGSGTRLTVV.

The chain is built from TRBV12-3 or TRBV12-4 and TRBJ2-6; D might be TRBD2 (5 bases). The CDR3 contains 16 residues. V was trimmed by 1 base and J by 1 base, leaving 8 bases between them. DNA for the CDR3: TGTGCCAGCAGTTTAGGAGGGATTTCTGGGGCCAACGTCCTGACTTTC. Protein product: CASSLGGISGANVLTF.

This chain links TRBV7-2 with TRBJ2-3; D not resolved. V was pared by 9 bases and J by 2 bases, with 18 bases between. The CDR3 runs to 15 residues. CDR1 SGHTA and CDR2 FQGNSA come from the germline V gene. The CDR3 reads CASSWRRSTTDTQYF. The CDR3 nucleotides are TGTGCCAGTTCCTGGCGCCGATCTACCACAGATACGCAGTATTTT.

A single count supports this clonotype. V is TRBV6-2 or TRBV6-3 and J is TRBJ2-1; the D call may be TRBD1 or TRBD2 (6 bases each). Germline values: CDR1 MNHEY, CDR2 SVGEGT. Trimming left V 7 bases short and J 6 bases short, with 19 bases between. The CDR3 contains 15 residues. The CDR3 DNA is TGTGCCAGCACCTACGCGGGACAAACGGCCAATGAGCAGTTCTTC. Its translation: CASTYAGQTANEQFF.

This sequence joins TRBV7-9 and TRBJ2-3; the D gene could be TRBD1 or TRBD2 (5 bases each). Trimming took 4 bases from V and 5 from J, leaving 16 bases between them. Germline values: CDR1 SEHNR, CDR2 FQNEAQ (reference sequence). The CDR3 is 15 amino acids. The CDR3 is CASSSYRDPIDTQYF. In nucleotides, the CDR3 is TGTGCCAGCAGCTCATACCGGGACCCGATAGATACGCAGTATTTT.

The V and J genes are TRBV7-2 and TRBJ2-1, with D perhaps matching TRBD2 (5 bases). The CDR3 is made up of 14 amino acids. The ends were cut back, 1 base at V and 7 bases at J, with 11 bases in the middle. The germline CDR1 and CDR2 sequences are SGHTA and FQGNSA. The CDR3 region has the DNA TGTGCCAGCAGCTTAGTGAGGGTAGGTAATGAGCAGTTCTTC. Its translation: CASSLVRVGNEQFF. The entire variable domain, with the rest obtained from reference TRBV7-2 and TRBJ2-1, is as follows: GAGVSQSPSNKVTEKGKDVELRCDPISGHTALYWYRQSLGQGLEFLIYFQGNSAPDKSGLPSDRFSAERTGGSVSTLTIQRTQQEDSAVYLCASSLVRVGNEQFFGPGTRLTVL.